These 17 T cell receptor beta chains share one sample of origin, sequenced in a study of low-dose radiotherapy and immunotherapy resistance in tumors. TRAV- and TRBV-specific primers primed first-strand cDNA, covering alpha and beta chains. The TCRs were subjected to amplification over 20 PCR cycles employing a constant-region primer in conjunction with a V-primer adapter. TCRdb itself ran the reads through MiXCR, one entry per CDR3 protein. The data hold 35,000 to 45,000 distinct CDR3 sequences, with around 25% observed a single time. Time point denoted: after trial treatment. Specified treatment: LDRT plus nivolumab, ipilimumab, low-dose cyclophosphamide and aspirin (RACIN trial). Sample: PBMCs, taken after low-dose radiotherapy plus immunotherapy. The source of these receptors is a male donor with prostate cancer.

At least ten counts were recorded for this clonotype. The genes are TRBV30 and TRBJ1-5; TRBD1 is a possible D gene (6 bases). Looked up from germline, CDR1 is GTSNPN and CDR2 is SVGIG (reference sequence). This CDR3 has 12 residues. V was trimmed by 6 bases and J by 7 bases, leaving 13 bases between them. Here the CDR3 DNA reads TGTGCCTGTACAGGGAGAGGACAGCCCCAGCATTTT. Protein sequence: CACTGRGQPQHF. The whole variable domain, filled in from reference TRBV30 and TRBJ1-5, reads SQTIHQWPATLVQPVGSPLSLECTVEGTSNPNLYWYRQAAGRGLQLLFYSVGIGQISSEVPQNLSASRPQDRQFILSSKKLLLSDSGFYLCACTGRGQPQHFGDGTRLSIL.

The V call is TRBV7-6, the J call TRBJ2-7, with a weak D call TRBD2 (5 bases). Deletions cut 8 bases from V and 7 bases from J, with 15 bases between. Germline V gene data show CDR1 as SGHVS and CDR2 as FNYEAQ. The CDR3 covers 12 residues. As DNA, the CDR3 is TGTGCCAGCCAGATGAGGAGGAAGGAGCAGTACTTC. This codes for CASQMRRKEQYF.

Comment on this clonotype: Mismatch with germline at one junction end may stem from a read error. J is TRBJ2-1 and V is TRBV14; no reliable D call. The CDR3 totals 15 residues. Germline CDR1 and CDR2: SGHDN and FVKESK. CDR3 nucleotide sequence: TGTACCAGCAGCCAAGAAGGCGGCGTCTACAATGAGCAGTTCTTC. This gives the protein CTSSQEGGVYNEQFF.

This clonotype was recorded at least ten times. This sequence joins TRBV20-1 and TRBJ2-7, with 9 bases aligning to TRBD2. The junction had 5 bases not matched to a gene; V was cut back by 0 bases and J by 2 bases. This CDR3 is 15 amino acids long. Germline loops: CDR1 DFQATT, CDR2 SNEGSKA (reference sequence). CDR3 protein: CSARDWREGPYEQYF. The CDR3 DNA reads as TGCAGTGCTAGAGACTGGCGGGAGGGCCCCTACGAGCAGTACTTC.

This clonotype has at least ten counts. The chain employs TRBV14 and TRBJ1-1, with no clear D. V lost 1 base to trimming and J lost 2 bases, with 5 bases between them. The germline V gene encodes CDR1 SGHDN and CDR2 FVKESK. CDR3 length equals 13 residues. For the CDR3, the DNA is TGTGCCAGCAGCCAAGGACCTAACACTGAAGCTTTCTTT. Its translation is CASSQGPNTEAFF.

This clonotype counts as medium-sized. The chain employs TRBV6-6 and TRBJ2-4; TRBD2 aligns across 11 bases. J gave up 2 bases and V 6 bases, and 6 bases lay outside the gene matches. The length of the CDR3 is 16 residues. Looked up from germline, CDR1 is MNHNY and CDR2 is SVGAGI (reference sequence). DNA for the CDR3: TGTGCCAGCAGGGAACTAGCGGGAGTATCCAAAAACATTCAGTACTTC. Translated, it gives CASRELAGVSKNIQYF.

This clonotype appeared many times. The chain combines TRBV2 with TRBJ2-3; D possibly corresponds to TRBD2 (5 bases). Trimming left V 6 bases short and J 4 bases short, with 8 bases between. CDR1 SNHLY and CDR2 FYNNEI come from the germline V gene. The CDR3 runs to 12 residues. The CDR3 bases are TGTGCCAGCAGCGAACTAGCAGATACGCAGTATTTT. It is translated as CASSELADTQYF.

This clonotype was seen ten or more times. The chain joins TRBV5-1 to TRBJ1-1, with 7 bases aligning to TRBD1. The CDR3 runs to 17 residues. Germline V CDR1 and CDR2: SGHRS, YFSETQ. V lost 1 base to trimming and J lost 1 base; unmatched junction nucleotides: 10. CDR3 nucleotides: TGCGCCAGCAGCTTGAGGACAGGCGGACATGGGAACACTGAAGCTTTCTTT. Its protein product is CASSLRTGGHGNTEAFF.

This clonotype was counted ten times or more. The chain couples TRBV11-2 to TRBJ1-1; 7 nucleotides agree with TRBD1. The V and J ends lost 5 bases and 4 bases, in that order; junction bases with no gene match: 10. Germline V gene sequence: CDR1 SGHAT, CDR2 FQNNGV. This CDR3 region has 15 residues. Written as DNA, the CDR3 is TGTGCCAGCAGCAGCGACAGGGTCGATGTCACTGAAGCTTTCTTT. Protein: CASSSDRVDVTEAFF.

This clonotype has ten or more counts. The genes are TRBV29-1 and TRBJ1-3, with TRBD1 matching 8 bases. This CDR3 contains 13 residues. J gave up 4 bases and V 6 bases, and 5 bases lay outside the gene matches. Per the germline V gene, CDR1 is SQVTM and CDR2 is ANQGSEA. CDR3 protein: CSVEQGVGNTIYF. The CDR3 DNA is TGCAGCGTAGAACAGGGGGTCGGAAACACCATATATTTT. The complete variable domain, with remaining parts taken from reference TRBV29-1 and TRBJ1-3, reads SAVISQKPSRDICQRGTSLTIQCQVDSQVTMMFWYRQQPGQSLTLIATANQGSEATYESGFVIDKFPISRPNLTFSTLTVSNMSPEDSSIYLCSVEQGVGNTIYFGEGSWLTVV.

Concerning this clonotype itself: A far larger clone is off by one base, so a read error is likely. This rearrangement joins TRBV28 to TRBJ2-7; 7 nucleotides align to TRBD2. The CDR3 extends over 16 amino acids. CDR1 is MDHEN and CDR2 is SYDVKM in the germline V gene. V lost 5 bases to trimming and J lost 7 bases; unmatched junction nucleotides: 17. This CDR3 is CASSPLVASGYNEQYF. The CDR3 region has the DNA TGTGCCAGCAGTCCCCTGGTGGCTAGCGGCTACAATGAGCAGTACTTC.

This clonotype was detected only once. The chain uses TRBV6-2 or TRBV6-3 and TRBJ2-7; possibly TRBD1 or TRBD2 for D (5 bases each). Germline V CDR1 and CDR2: MNHEY, SVGEGT. V was clipped by 5 bases and J by 7 bases, with 18 bases between them. The length of the CDR3 is 14 residues. CDR3 loop: CASSEWDGRREQYF. The DNA for the CDR3 is TGTGCCAGCAGTGAATGGGACGGTAGAAGGGAGCAGTACTTC.

This chain links TRBV5-8 with TRBJ2-7; TRBD2 agrees at 8 bases. CDR1 is SGHTS, CDR2 YDEGEE, per germline. V shed 2 bases and J 4 bases; nucleotides not matched to a gene: 8. The CDR3 is made up of 15 amino acids. DNA for the CDR3: TGTGCCAGCAGCTTAGCGCGGGGGGCAATGTACGAGCAGTACTTC. Residues: CASSLARGAMYEQYF.

Worth noting for this clonotype: This likely reflects a read error, since a far larger clone is one base away. The chain recombines TRBV7-7 with TRBJ2-3; D is perhaps TRBD2 (5 bases). The CDR3 is 15 amino acids. Germline V gene data show CDR1 as SSHAT and CDR2 as FNYEAQ (reference sequence). The chain's CDR3 is CASSLAFPSTDAQYF. DNA of the CDR3: TGTGCCAGCAGTTTAGCGTTTCCTAGCACAGATGCGCAGTATTTT.

Ten or more counts support this clonotype. CDR3 DNA sequence: TGTGCCAGTAGTGATTTGGGACGGGATACGCAGTATTTT. The encoded protein is CASSDLGRDTQYF. The chain uses TRBV19 and TRBJ2-3; D possibly uses TRBD1 or TRBD2 (5 bases each). V lost 5 bases to trimming and J lost 6 bases, with 12 bases between them. The CDR3 is 13 residues long. Germline V gene data show CDR1 as LNHDA and CDR2 as SQIVND (reference sequence). Together with reference TRBV19 and TRBJ2-3, the CDR3 gives the full variable domain: DGGITQSPKYLFRKEGQNVTLSCEQNLNHDAMYWYRQDPGQGLRLIYYSQIVNDFQKGDIAEGYSVSREKKESFPLTVTSAQKNPTAFYLCASSDLGRDTQYFGPGTRLTVL.

The chain links TRBV7-8 to TRBJ1-3; no firm D call. The CDR3 totals 11 residues. CDR1 is SGHVS, CDR2 FQNEAQ, per germline. Trimming took off 8 bases at V and 4 bases at J, with 6 bases between the two ends. The CDR3 spells CASGGGNTIYF. CDR3 nucleotide sequence: TGTGCCAGCGGCGGCGGAAACACCATATATTTT.

Many counts were recorded for this clonotype. This chain connects TRBV24-1 to TRBJ2-1, with D possibly being TRBD2 (5 bases). The CDR3 spans 13 residues. The germline gives CDR1 KGHDR, CDR2 SFDVKD. V lost 4 bases and J 6 bases, leaving 9 bases between the germline ends. CDR3 in amino acids: CATSDREGNEQFF. In DNA form, the CDR3 reads TGTGCCACCAGTGACAGAGAGGGCAATGAGCAGTTCTTC.